A selection of T cell receptor beta chains follows, all from one sample in a study of CD8 T cells in ankylosing spondylitis. One entry per CDR3 protein, called by TCRdb with MiXCR from the 5' RACE reads. The repertoire holds approximately 220,000 distinct CDR3 sequences, with roughly 26% as singletons. The sequencing input was blood, either unsorted or a sorted T cell fraction (not recorded which). The receptor source for this set is a male donor with ankylosing spondylitis or in good health (not recorded which). CDR3s include the opening cysteine and the closing phenylalanine or tryptophan. The D gene is left open where the match is weak. Some rows have no size entry. The others give once, few or many, or a class for an expanded clone.

V gene,clone size,J gene,D gene,CDR3 protein,CDR3 DNA
TRBV7-7,many,TRBJ2-5,NA,CASSLRWESGETQYF,TGTGCTAGCAGCTTAAGATGGGAATCTGGAGAGACCCAGTACTTC
TRBV12-3/TRBV12-4,NA,TRBJ1-1,TRBD1,CASSQTQGGTEAFF,TGTGCCAGCAGTCAGACCCAGGGGGGCACTGAAGCTTTCTTT
TRBV20-1,NA,TRBJ1-2,NA,CSAKGAANYGYTF,TGCAGTGCTAAGGGCGCCGCTAACTATGGCTACACCTTC
TRBV10-3,many,TRBJ2-5,NA,CATKDVWGETQYF,TGTGCCACAAAGGACGTATGGGGAGAGACCCAGTACTTC
TRBV7-4,NA,TRBJ2-1,NA,CASSRGRSRSYNEQFF,TGTGCCAGCAGCCGGGGTCGGAGTCGCTCCTACAATGAGCAGTTCTTC
TRBV20-1,NA,TRBJ1-1,NA,CSARWAALNTEAFF,TGCAGTGCTAGATGGGCAGCCCTAAACACTGAAGCTTTCTTT
TRBV29-1,NA,TRBJ1-2,TRBD1,CSVEGQGPPYGYTF,TGCAGCGTTGAGGGACAGGGCCCTCCTTATGGCTACACCTTC
TRBV7-2,NA,TRBJ2-1,TRBD2,CASSLEGLGNEQFF,TGTGCCAGCAGCTTAGAAGGACTAGGGAATGAGCAGTTCTTC
TRBV5-6,NA,TRBJ2-7,NA,CASSSRTGEQYF,TGTGCCAGCAGCTCCAGGACGGGAGAGCAGTACTTC
TRBV19,many,TRBJ2-1,TRBD2,CASRPGLASDEQFF,TGTGCCAGTAGGCCGGGACTAGCAAGCGATGAGCAGTTCTTC
TRBV6-1,few,TRBJ2-5,NA,CASSTQQPFQATQYF,TGTGCCAGCAGTACCCAACAGCCTTTCCAAGCGACCCAGTACTTC
TRBV20-1,many,TRBJ1-5,NA,CSARDLWTLNQPQHF,TGCAGTGCTAGAGATCTCTGGACACTGAATCAGCCCCAGCATTTT
TRBV7-8,NA,TRBJ2-1,NA,CASSSFRFSSYNEQFF,TGTGCCAGCAGCTCCTTCCGCTTTAGCTCCTACAATGAGCAGTTCTTC
TRBV20-1,once,TRBJ2-5,TRBD1,CSAESGTGGGETQYF,TGCAGTGCTGAGTCCGGGACAGGGGGTGGAGAGACCCAGTACTTC
TRBV6-1,many,TRBJ1-1,TRBD1,CASSARGGNTEAFF,TGTGCCAGCAGTGCCAGGGGGGGGAACACTGAAGCTTTCTTT
TRBV7-8,NA,TRBJ2-7,TRBD2,CASSPMVGLAGEDEQYF,TGTGCCAGCAGTCCTATGGTGGGACTAGCGGGAGAAGACGAGCAGTACTTC
TRBV20-1,NA,TRBJ1-2,NA,CSARTAYGYTF,TGCAGTGCTAGGACTGCTTATGGCTACACCTTC
TRBV20-1,NA,TRBJ1-5,NA,CSAAGQTSNQPQHF,TGCAGTGCTGCCGGACAGACTAGCAATCAGCCCCAGCATTTT
TRBV11-3,many,TRBJ2-7,NA,CASSLRDKPYEQYF,TGTGCCAGCAGCCTACGGGACAAACCCTACGAGCAGTACTTC
TRBV12-3/TRBV12-4,many,TRBJ2-7,NA,CASSLEEGSTYEQYF,TGTGCCAGCAGTTTAGAGGAGGGGTCCACCTACGAGCAGTACTTC
TRBV9,NA,TRBJ2-3,NA,CASSVRATDTQYF,TGTGCCAGCAGCGTTCGCGCCACAGATACGCAGTATTTT
TRBV20-1,NA,TRBJ1-5,TRBD1,CSAARQGYSNQPQHF,TGCAGTGCTGCCAGACAGGGCTATAGCAATCAGCCCCAGCATTTT
TRBV12-3/TRBV12-4,many,TRBJ2-7,NA,CASSTTGVEQYF,TGTGCCAGCAGTACTACGGGGGTCGAGCAGTACTTC
TRBV15,NA,TRBJ2-7,NA,CATSRDDSGTYEQYF,TGTGCCACCAGCAGAGATGATTCGGGAACCTACGAGCAGTACTTC
TRBV20-1,NA,TRBJ1-5,NA,CSARGRSRNQPQHF,TGCAGTGCTAGGGGCCGTTCCAGAAATCAGCCCCAGCATTTT
TRBV20-1,NA,TRBJ1-5,NA,CSAGGGRGVYQPQHF,TGCAGTGCCGGCGGGGGCAGGGGAGTTTATCAGCCCCAGCATTTT
TRBV20-1,NA,TRBJ2-7,NA,CSARDPGSYEQYF,TGCAGTGCTAGAGATCCGGGTTCCTACGAGCAGTACTTC
TRBV4-2,many,TRBJ2-4,TRBD2,CASSQGTSGIQYF,TGTGCCAGCAGCCAAGGGACTAGCGGGATTCAGTACTTC
TRBV10-3,many,TRBJ2-2,TRBD2,CAISIGRAGELFF,TGTGCCATCAGTATTGGGAGGGCCGGGGAGCTGTTTTTT
TRBV9,NA,TRBJ2-5,TRBD1,CASSVLQGEGETQYF,TGTGCCAGCAGCGTCCTCCAGGGGGAAGGGGAGACCCAGTACTTC
TRBV11-2,NA,TRBJ1-1,NA,CASSFTRQAKKAFF,TGTGCCAGCAGCTTTACGAGACAAGCCAAGAAAGCTTTCTTT